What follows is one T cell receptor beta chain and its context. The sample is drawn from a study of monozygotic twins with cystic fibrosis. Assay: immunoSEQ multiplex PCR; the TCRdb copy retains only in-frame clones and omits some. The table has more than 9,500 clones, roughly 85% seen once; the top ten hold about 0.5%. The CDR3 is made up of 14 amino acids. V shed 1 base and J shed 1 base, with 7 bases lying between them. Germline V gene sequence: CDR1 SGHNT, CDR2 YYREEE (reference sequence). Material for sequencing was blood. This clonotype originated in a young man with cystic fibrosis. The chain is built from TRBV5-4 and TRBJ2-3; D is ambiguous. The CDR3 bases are TGTGCCAGCAGCTTGCTGACTCGCACAGATACGCAGTATTTT. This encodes CASSLLTRTDTQYF.